The 23 T cell receptor beta chains reported below all come from one sample, sequenced in a study of tumor and adjacent non-tumor tissue in lung cancer. A modified ARM-PCR protocol with three rounds of nested PCR amplified TCRbeta. TCRdb re-called the multiplex PCR reads through MiXCR, storing one row per CDR3 protein. The repertoire has tens of thousands of distinct CDR3 sequences, roughly 60% of them found once; the top ten carry over 15%. No cell sorting was done before RNA was extracted from the tissue. This non-tumor lung sample came from over 3 cm beyond the tumor edge. Sequencing used distant non-tumor lung tissue. Receptor source: a woman between 35 and 50 years old with non-small cell lung cancer.

This clonotype was recorded at least ten times. The rearrangement links TRBV6-1 to TRBJ2-3; D gene uncertain. CDR1 and CDR2 (germline): MNHNS, SASEGT. Between the trimmed V and J ends, which lost 4 bases and 6 bases, there was a span of 11 bases. The CDR3 consists of 13 residues. Written as DNA, the CDR3 is TGTGCCAGCAGTGGACCCCCTCTGGATACGCAGTATTTT. Translating gives CASSGPPLDTQYF.

The CDR3 loop is CPSGPTSASNTGELFF. The CDR3, as DNA: TGTCCTAGCGGCCCGACTAGCGCTTCGAACACCGGGGAGCTGTTTTTT. The chain joins TRBV11-2 to TRBJ2-2, with 8 bases lining up with TRBD2. CDR1 is SGHAT and CDR2 is FQNNGV in the germline V gene. This CDR3 contains 16 residues. The whole variable domain, remainder taken from reference TRBV11-2 and TRBJ2-2, is EAGVAQSPRYKIIEKRQSVAFWCNPISGHATLYWYQQILGQGPKLLIQFQNNGVVDDSQLPKDRFSAERLKGVDSTLKIQPAKLEDSAVYLCPSGPTSASNTGELFFGEGSRLTVL.

About this clonotype: The junction shows a germline mismatch at one end, possibly a read error. The genes are TRBV6-5 and TRBJ1-5; D remains ambiguous. The CDR3 is 13 residues long. Germline CDR1 MNHEY, CDR2 SVGAGI. The CDR3 DNA sequence: TGTGCCAGAAGTTCTTCCCCAGATCAGTCCCAGCATTTT. Protein sequence: CARSSSPDQSQHF.

This clonotype was counted many times. This rearrangement joins TRBV11-2 to TRBJ2-6, with D perhaps TRBD1 (5 bases). Germline V gene sequence: CDR1 SGHAT, CDR2 FQNNGV. V was trimmed by 5 bases and J by 0 bases, leaving 17 bases between them. CDR3 size: 18 residues. This CDR3 reads CASSIRQFLYSGANVLTF. In DNA, the CDR3 is TGTGCCAGCAGCATACGACAGTTCCTTTACTCTGGGGCCAACGTCCTGACTTTC.

This clonotype was found many times. Germline is not matched at one junction end, which may reflect a read error. The CDR3 coding sequence is TGCAGCGCCCAGCGGCCAGATTACAGTGAGCAGTTCTTC. It specifies CSAQRPDYSEQFF. This sequence joins TRBV29-1 and TRBJ2-1, with a tentative D call TRBD2 (5 bases). This CDR3 region has 13 residues. Germline V lookup: CDR1 SQVTM, CDR2 ANQGSEA.

V usage is TRBV11-2 and J usage is TRBJ2-7; the D is unclear. Germline V gives CDR1 SGHAT, CDR2 FQNNGV. The CDR3 runs 12 residues. V dropped 8 bases and J dropped 4 bases, with 12 bases sitting between them. The CDR3 DNA reads as TGTGCCAGCGTAGGCTTGGAATACGAGCAGTACTTC. Protein sequence: CASVGLEYEQYF.

As to this clonotype: A much larger clone lies one base from this, so it may be a read error. The CDR3 end shows no conserved phenylalanine or tryptophan, and so a read error is likely. The chain has TRBV6-2 or TRBV6-3 and TRBJ2-5; maybe TRBD1 (6 bases). Germline loops: CDR1 MNHEY, CDR2 SVGEGT. Trimming shortened V by 6 bases and J by 4 bases, and 18 bases separated the two germline ends. There are 15 residues in the CDR3. This chain's CDR3 is CASRSLLWGPETQYI. The CDR3 DNA is TGTGCCAGCAGATCCCTCTTGTGGGGGCCAGAGACCCAGTACATC.

About this clonotype itself: The junction shows a germline mismatch at one end, possibly a read error. This chain joins TRBV6-6 and TRBJ1-5, with TRBD1 matching 10 bases. Looked up from germline, CDR1 is MNHNY and CDR2 is SVGAGI (reference sequence). The CDR3 runs to 15 residues. The CDR3 coding sequence is TGTGCCAGCAGTTACGTGACAGGGGGCAATCAGCCCCAGCACTTT. As protein: CASSYVTGGNQPQHF.

Remarks on this clonotype: One junction end does not reproduce the germline sequence, and a read error may be involved. This rearrangement joins TRBV12-3 or TRBV12-4 to TRBJ1-2, with TRBD1 matching 8 bases. CDR3 size: 14 residues. For the CDR3, the DNA is TGTGCTAGCAGGGGGCTTGGCAGGGGGAGAGGCTACACCTTC. Its translation is CASRGLGRGRGYTF.

This clonotype was seen many times. J is TRBJ2-2 and V is TRBV7-9; 8 positions agree with TRBD2. This CDR3 is built from 16 residues. Germline CDR1 and CDR2: SEHNR and FQNEAQ (reference sequence). V was clipped by 4 bases and J by 4 bases; unmatched bases: 8. CDR3: CASSSPTSDRTGELFF. For the CDR3, the DNA is TGTGCCAGCAGCTCGCCGACTAGCGACCGCACCGGGGAGCTGTTTTTT.

This clonotype came up a few times. This chain connects TRBV30 to TRBJ2-5, with D possibly matching TRBD2 (5 bases). The CDR3 length is 14 residues. CDR1 is GTSNPN, CDR2 SVGIG, per germline (reference sequence). The V end lost 0 bases, the J end lost 5 bases, and 13 bases lay between the germline ends. The CDR3 here is CAWSVPRGVETQYF. The CDR3 DNA sequence: TGTGCCTGGAGTGTCCCCCGGGGAGTGGAGACCCAGTACTTC.

Comment on this clonotype: With a much larger clone just one base away, this may be a read error. This chain uses TRBV14 with TRBJ2-3; 10 bases agree with TRBD2. This CDR3 has 18 amino acids. From germline, CDR1 is SGHDN and CDR2 FVKESK. CDR3: CTSSQLNLAGGRTDTQYF. In DNA, the CDR3 is TGTACCAGCAGCCAACTAAACTTAGCGGGGGGACGCACAGATACGCAGTATTTT.

The chain combines TRBV20-1 with TRBJ2-1, with TRBD2 matching 9 bases. Germline V gene data show CDR1 as DFQATT and CDR2 as SNEGSKA (reference sequence). The CDR3 totals 14 residues. V trimming: 5 bases; J trimming: 10 bases; junction bases outside the gene matches: 12. CDR3 region: CSAFSGSGFNEQFF. In DNA, the CDR3 is TGCAGTGCTTTTAGCGGGAGTGGGTTCAACGAGCAGTTCTTC.

Details on this clonotype: The CDR3 does not end in the conserved phenylalanine or tryptophan, so this is likely a read error. The chain has TRBV28 and TRBJ2-7, with D perhaps TRBD1 (5 bases). Germline CDR1 and CDR2: MDHEN and SYDVKM. The CDR3 totals 14 residues. The CDR3 region has the DNA TGTGCCAGCAGGGTCCAGGGTGAATCCTACGATCAGTACCTC. This gives the protein CASRVQGESYDQYL.

This clonotype was found many times. V and J are TRBV30 and TRBJ2-3; TRBD2 is a possible D gene (6 bases). The CDR3 spans 15 residues. Germline CDR1 is GTSNPN and CDR2 is SVGIG (reference sequence). Trimming pared 2 bases from V and 5 bases from J, leaving 17 bases between. The CDR3 bases are TGTGCCTGGAGTCGGTCGGGGGTCCGAGGAGATACGCAGTATTTT. Translated: CAWSRSGVRGDTQYF.

Comments on this clonotype: Mismatch with germline at one junction end may stem from a read error. The chain uses TRBV10-3 and TRBJ2-1, with D possibly being TRBD1 (5 bases). Germline CDR1 and CDR2: ENHRY and SYGVKD. This CDR3 has 15 amino acids. This CDR3 is CVISVGQGGYNEQFF. The CDR3 DNA is TGTGTCATCAGTGTAGGGCAGGGTGGTTACAATGAGCAGTTCTTC.

The chain couples TRBV6-5 to TRBJ2-3, with 8 bases identical to TRBD2. Per the germline V gene, CDR1 is MNHEY and CDR2 is SVGAGI. V trimming: 0 bases; J trimming: 8 bases; junction bases outside the gene matches: 10. CDR3 length: 16 amino acids. The CDR3 loop is CASSYSPPGGTGTQYF. CDR3 in DNA: TGTGCCAGCAGTTACTCTCCCCCGGGGGGGACGGGTACGCAGTATTTT.

Many counts were recorded for this clonotype. J is TRBJ1-2 and V is TRBV6-5; the D is unclear. Trimming left V 0 bases short and J 8 bases short, with 7 bases between. Germline V CDR1 and CDR2: MNHEY, SVGAGI. The CDR3 runs to 12 residues. Written as DNA, the CDR3 is TGTGCCAGCAGTTACTCGGGATACGGCTACACCTTC. Translated: CASSYSGYGYTF.

Details on this clonotype: Given the absence of the conserved phenylalanine or tryptophan at the CDR3 end, a read error is likely. V and J are TRBV5-6 and TRBJ2-2; D unresolved. Looked up from germline, CDR1 is SGHDT and CDR2 is YYEEEE. The CDR3 has 14 residues. In DNA form, the CDR3 reads TGTGCCAGCAGCCTGGCCGGACCCACCTGGGAGCTGTTTTCT. As protein: CASSLAGPTWELFS.

Judged by abundance, this clonotype is large. The V call is TRBV4-2, the J call TRBJ2-7, with 12 bases aligning to TRBD2. Germline lookup yields CDR1 LGHNA and CDR2 YNFKEQ. The CDR3 length is 18 residues. V lost 0 bases and J lost 2; bases outside the gene matches: 8. The CDR3 DNA follows: TGTGCCAGCAGCCAAGATTATGCTAGCGGGGGGGCTACCTACGAGCAGTACTTC. Translation: CASSQDYASGGATYEQYF.

This clonotype was recorded at least ten times. The chain uses TRBV6-5 and TRBJ2-3, with D hard to call. CDR1 MNHEY and CDR2 SVGAGI come from the germline V gene. The length of the CDR3 is 11 residues. V lost 8 bases to trimming and J lost 5 bases, with 8 bases between them. The chain's CDR3 is CASSTVDTQYF. Written as DNA, the CDR3 is TGTGCCAGCTCAACGGTAGATACGCAGTATTTT.

The rearrangement joins TRBV20-1 to TRBJ1-1, with D possibly TRBD1 on 6 matching bases. Germline CDR1 reads DFQATT; CDR2 reads SNEGSKA (reference sequence). The CDR3 extends over 14 amino acids. The V end lost 3 bases, the J end lost 8 bases, and 19 bases lay between the germline ends. CDR3 nucleotide sequence: TGCAGTGCTAGTGATCTACAGGGAGGGAGGGAAGCTTTCTTT. As protein: CSASDLQGGREAFF.

The chain uses TRBV10-1 and TRBJ1-1; D call uncertain. This CDR3 spans 13 amino acids. Germline V gives CDR1 WNHNN, CDR2 SYGVQD (reference sequence). Trimming shortened V by 6 bases and J by 10 bases, and 18 bases separated the two germline ends. CDR3 sequence: CASRTAKNTRAFF. Written as DNA, the CDR3 is TGCGCCAGCAGGACGGCCAAGAACACTAGAGCTTTCTTT.